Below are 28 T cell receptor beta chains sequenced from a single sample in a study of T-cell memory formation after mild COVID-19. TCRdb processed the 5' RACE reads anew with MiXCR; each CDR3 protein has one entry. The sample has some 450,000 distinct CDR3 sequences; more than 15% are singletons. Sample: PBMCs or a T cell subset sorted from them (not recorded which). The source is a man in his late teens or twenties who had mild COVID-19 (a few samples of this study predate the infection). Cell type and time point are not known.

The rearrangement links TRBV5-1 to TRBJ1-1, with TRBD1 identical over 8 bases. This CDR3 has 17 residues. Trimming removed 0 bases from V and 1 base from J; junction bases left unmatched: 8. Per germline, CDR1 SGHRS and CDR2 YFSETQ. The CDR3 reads CASSLEGQGARNTEAFF. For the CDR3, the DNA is TGCGCCAGCAGCTTGGAGGGGCAGGGGGCTCGGAACACTGAAGCTTTCTTT.

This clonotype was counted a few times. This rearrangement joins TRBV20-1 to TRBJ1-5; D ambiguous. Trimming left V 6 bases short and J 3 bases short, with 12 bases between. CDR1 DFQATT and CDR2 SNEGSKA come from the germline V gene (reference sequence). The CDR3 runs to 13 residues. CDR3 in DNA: TGCAGTGCAGGTATTCCTCCCAATCAGCCCCAGCATTTT. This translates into CSAGIPPNQPQHF.

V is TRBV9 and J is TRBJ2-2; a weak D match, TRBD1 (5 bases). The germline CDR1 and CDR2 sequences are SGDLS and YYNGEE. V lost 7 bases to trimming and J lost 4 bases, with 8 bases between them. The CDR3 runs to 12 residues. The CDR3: CASRQLTGELFF. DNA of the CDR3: TGTGCCAGCCGACAGCTCACCGGGGAGCTGTTTTTT.

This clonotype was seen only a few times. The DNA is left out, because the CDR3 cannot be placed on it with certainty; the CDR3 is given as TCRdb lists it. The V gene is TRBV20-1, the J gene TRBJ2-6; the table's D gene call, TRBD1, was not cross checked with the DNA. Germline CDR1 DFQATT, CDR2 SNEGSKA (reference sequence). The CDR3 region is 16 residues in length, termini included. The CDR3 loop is CSARVRARGFLNVLTF.

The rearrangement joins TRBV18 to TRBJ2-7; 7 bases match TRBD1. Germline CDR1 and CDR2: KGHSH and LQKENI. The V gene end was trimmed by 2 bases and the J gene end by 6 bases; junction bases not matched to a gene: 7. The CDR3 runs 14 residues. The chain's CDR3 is CASSPSATGSEQYV. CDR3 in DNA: TGTGCCAGCTCACCATCGGCGACAGGGTCCGAGCAGTACGTC.

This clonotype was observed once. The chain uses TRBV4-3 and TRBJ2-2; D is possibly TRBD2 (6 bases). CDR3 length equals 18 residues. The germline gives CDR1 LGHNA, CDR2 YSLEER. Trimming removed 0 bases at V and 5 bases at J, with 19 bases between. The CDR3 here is CASSQDHTSYGLTGELFF. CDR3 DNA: TGCGCCAGCAGCCAAGACCACACTAGCTATGGGTTGACCGGGGAGCTGTTTTTT.

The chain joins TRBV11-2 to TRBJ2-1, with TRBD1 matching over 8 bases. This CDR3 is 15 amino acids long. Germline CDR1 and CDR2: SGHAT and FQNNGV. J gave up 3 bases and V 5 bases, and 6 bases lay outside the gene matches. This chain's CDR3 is CASSLGQVVYNEQFF. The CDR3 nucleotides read TGTGCCAGCAGCCTGGGACAGGTGGTCTACAATGAGCAGTTCTTC.

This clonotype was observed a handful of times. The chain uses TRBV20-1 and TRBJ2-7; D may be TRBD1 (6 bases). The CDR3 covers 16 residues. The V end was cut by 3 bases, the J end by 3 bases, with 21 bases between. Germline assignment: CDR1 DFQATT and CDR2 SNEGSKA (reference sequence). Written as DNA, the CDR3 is TGCAGTGCTAGGGCTCCGGCCTCAGGGGTGAACTACGAGCAGTACTTC. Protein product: CSARAPASGVNYEQYF.

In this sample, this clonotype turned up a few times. CDR3 amino acids: CASSLMARTNTEAFF. In DNA form, the CDR3 reads TGTGCCAGCAGCTTAATGGCTCGAACGAACACTGAAGCTTTCTTT. This chain links TRBV7-2 with TRBJ1-1; D is undetermined. The germline CDR1 and CDR2 sequences are SGHTA and FQGNSA. This CDR3 is 15 amino acids long. Trimming took off 2 bases at V and 1 base at J, with 11 bases between the two ends. The full variable domain, with the rest looked up from reference TRBV7-2 and TRBJ1-1, is GAGVSQSPSNKVTEKGKDVELRCDPISGHTALYWYRQSLGQGLEFLIYFQGNSAPDKSGLPSDRFSAERTGGSVSTLTIQRTQQEDSAVYLCASSLMARTNTEAFFGQGTRLTVV.

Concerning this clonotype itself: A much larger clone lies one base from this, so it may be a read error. For the CDR3, the DNA is TGTGCCAGCAGCCACACTAGCGGGGGGGCAGATACGCAGTATTTT. Translation gives CASSHTSGGADTQYF. The genes are TRBV7-7 and TRBJ2-3, with 13 bases aligning to TRBD2. This CDR3 contains 15 residues. V lost 5 bases to trimming and J lost 4 bases; unmatched junction nucleotides: 3. Germline assignment: CDR1 SSHAT and CDR2 FNYEAQ (reference sequence).

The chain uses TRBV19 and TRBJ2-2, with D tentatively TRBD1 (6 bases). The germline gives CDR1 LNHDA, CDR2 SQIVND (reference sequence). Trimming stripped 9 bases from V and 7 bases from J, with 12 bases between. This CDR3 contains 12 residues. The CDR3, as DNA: TGTGCCAGCACAGGGTATTACGGGGAGCTGTTTTTT. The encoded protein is CASTGYYGELFF.

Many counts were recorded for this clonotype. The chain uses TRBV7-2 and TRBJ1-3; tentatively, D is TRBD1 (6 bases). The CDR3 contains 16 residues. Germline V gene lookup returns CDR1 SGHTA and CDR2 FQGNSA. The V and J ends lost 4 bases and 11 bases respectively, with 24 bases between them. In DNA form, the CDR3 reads TGTGCCAGCAGCTGGGCACAGGGTACCCCACCAGTGGCCATATATTTT. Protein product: CASSWAQGTPPVAIYF.

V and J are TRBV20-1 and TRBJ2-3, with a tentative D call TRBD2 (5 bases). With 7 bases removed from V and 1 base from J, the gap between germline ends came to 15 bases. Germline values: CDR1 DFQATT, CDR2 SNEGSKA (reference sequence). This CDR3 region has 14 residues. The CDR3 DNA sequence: TGCAGTGTCGGGGATTATGTGGGCACAGATACGCAGTATTTT. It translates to CSVGDYVGTDTQYF.

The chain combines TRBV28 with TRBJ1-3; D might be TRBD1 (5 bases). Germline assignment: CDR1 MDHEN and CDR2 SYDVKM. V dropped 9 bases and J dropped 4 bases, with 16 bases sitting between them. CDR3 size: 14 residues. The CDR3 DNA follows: TGTGCCAGTCGGGGTGGGGGAGAAGGAAACACCATATATTTT. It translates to CASRGGGEGNTIYF.

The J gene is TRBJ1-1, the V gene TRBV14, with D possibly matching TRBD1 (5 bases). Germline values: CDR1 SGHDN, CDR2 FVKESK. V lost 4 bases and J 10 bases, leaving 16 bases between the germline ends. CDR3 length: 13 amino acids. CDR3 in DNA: TGTGCCAGCAGCCCCTGGGGACTCCAGGCAGCTTTCTTT. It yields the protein CASSPWGLQAAFF. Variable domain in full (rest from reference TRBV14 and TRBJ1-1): EAGVTQFPSHSVIEKGQTVTLRCDPISGHDNLYWYRRVMGKEIKFLLHFVKESKQDESGMPNNRFLAERTGGTYSTLKVQPAELEDSGVYFCASSPWGLQAAFFGQGTRLTVV.

DNA of the CDR3: TGTGCCAGCAGCTTAGACAGGAGATACACTGAAGCTTTCTTT. It is translated as CASSLDRRYTEAFF. This chain joins TRBV7-2 and TRBJ1-1; perhaps TRBD1 as D (5 bases). Germline CDR1 SGHTA, CDR2 FQGNSA. Trimming shortened V by 1 base and J by 3 bases, and 9 bases separated the two germline ends. The CDR3 sequence is 14 residues long. Full variable domain (remainder filled in from reference TRBV7-2 and TRBJ1-1): GAGVSQSPSNKVTEKGKDVELRCDPISGHTALYWYRQSLGQGLEFLIYFQGNSAPDKSGLPSDRFSAERTGGSVSTLTIQRTQQEDSAVYLCASSLDRRYTEAFFGQGTRLTVV.

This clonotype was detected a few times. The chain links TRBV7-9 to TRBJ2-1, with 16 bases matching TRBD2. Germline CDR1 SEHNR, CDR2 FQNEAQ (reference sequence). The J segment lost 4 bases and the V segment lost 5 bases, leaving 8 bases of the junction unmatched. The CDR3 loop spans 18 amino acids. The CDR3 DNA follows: TGTGCCAGCAGCCCCGGGACTAGCGGGGGGGCCTGGTACAATGAGCAGTTCTTC. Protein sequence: CASSPGTSGGAWYNEQFF.

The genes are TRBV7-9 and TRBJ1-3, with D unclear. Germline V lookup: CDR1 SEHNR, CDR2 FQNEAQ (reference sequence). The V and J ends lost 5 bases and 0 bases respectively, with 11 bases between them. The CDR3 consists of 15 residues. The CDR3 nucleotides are TGTGCCAGCAGCCCCTGGCGTAACTCTGGAAACACCATATATTTT. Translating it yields CASSPWRNSGNTIYF.

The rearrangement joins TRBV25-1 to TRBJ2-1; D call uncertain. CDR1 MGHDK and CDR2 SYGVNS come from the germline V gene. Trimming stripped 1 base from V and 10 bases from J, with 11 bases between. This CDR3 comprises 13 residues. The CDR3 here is CASSESRLGEQFF. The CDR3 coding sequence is TGTGCCAGCAGTGAATCCCGGCTGGGAGAGCAGTTCTTC.

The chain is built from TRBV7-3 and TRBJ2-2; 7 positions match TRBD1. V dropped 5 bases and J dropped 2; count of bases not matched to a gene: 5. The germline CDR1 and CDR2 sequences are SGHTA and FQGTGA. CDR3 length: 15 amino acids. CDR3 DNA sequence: TGTGCCAGCAGCACGACAGGGCCCAACACCGGGGAGCTGTTTTTT. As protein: CASSTTGPNTGELFF.

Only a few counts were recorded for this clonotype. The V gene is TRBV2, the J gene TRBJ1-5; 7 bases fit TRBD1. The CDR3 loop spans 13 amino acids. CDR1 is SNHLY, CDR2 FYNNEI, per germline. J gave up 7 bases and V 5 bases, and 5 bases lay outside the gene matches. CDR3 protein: CASSRGRKQPQHF. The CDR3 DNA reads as TGTGCCAGCAGTAGGGGGCGGAAGCAGCCCCAGCATTTT.

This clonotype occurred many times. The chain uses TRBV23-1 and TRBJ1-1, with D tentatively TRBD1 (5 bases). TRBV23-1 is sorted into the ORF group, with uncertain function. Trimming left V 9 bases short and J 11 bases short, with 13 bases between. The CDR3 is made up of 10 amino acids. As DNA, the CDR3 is TGCGCCAGACTCGGGGGGATGGCTTTCTTT. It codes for CARLGGMAFF.

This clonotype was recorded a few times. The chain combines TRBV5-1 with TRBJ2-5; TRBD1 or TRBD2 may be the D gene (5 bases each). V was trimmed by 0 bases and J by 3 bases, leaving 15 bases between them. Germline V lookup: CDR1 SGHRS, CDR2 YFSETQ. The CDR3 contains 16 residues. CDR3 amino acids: CASSLAGTLGEETQYF. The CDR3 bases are TGCGCCAGCAGCTTGGCCGGGACCCTGGGCGAAGAGACCCAGTACTTC.

CDR3 protein: CASSSRTDEAFF. The CDR3 coding sequence is TGTGCCAGCAGCTCCCGGACAGATGAAGCTTTCTTT. The J gene is TRBJ1-1, the V gene TRBV7-9; D might be TRBD1 (6 bases). Germline CDR1 reads SEHNR; CDR2 reads FQNEAQ (reference sequence). With 4 bases removed from V and 7 bases from J, the gap between germline ends came to 10 bases. The CDR3 is 12 residues long.

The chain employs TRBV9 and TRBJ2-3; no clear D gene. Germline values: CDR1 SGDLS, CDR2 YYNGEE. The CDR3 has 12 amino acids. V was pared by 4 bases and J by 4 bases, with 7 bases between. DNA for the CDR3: TGTGCCAGCAGCTCCATGGCAGATACGCAGTATTTT. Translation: CASSSMADTQYF.

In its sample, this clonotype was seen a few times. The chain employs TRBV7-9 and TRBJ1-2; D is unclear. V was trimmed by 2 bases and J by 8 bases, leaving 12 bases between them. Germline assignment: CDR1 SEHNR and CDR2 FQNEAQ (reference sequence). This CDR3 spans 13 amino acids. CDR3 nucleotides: TGTGCCAGCAGCTTATGGGGAGCGCTGGGCTACACCTTC. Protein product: CASSLWGALGYTF.

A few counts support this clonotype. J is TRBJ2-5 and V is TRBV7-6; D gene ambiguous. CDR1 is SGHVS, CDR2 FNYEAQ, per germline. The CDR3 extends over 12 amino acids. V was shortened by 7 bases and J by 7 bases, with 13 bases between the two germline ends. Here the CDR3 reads CASTPQAGTQYF. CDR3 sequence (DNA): TGTGCCAGCACCCCTCAGGCAGGGACCCAGTACTTC.

The CDR3 coding sequence is TGTGCCAGCAGTGATCCGGAAAGTGCCGAAAAACTGTTTTTT. Its translation: CASSDPESAEKLFF. The gene calls are TRBV6-1 and TRBJ1-4; D uncertain. In germline, CDR1 is MNHNS, CDR2 SASEGT. The CDR3 is 14 amino acids. V lost 3 bases and J lost 8, with 13 bases in between.